These T cell receptor beta chains were read from a single sample in a study of T cell repertoires in cytomegalovirus infection. TCRdb re-called the reads with MiXCR, one entry per CDR3 protein. Among roughly 760,000 distinct CDR3 sequences, less than 40% were seen once, and the ten largest hold roughly 2.8%. The source material was PBMCs. These receptor sequences come from a human donor in good health (CMV status not recorded). Some clones in this sample may be carry-over from other donors' samples. CDR3s include the opening cysteine and the closing phenylalanine or tryptophan. Fields, in order: V gene, J gene, clone size, D gene, CDR3 protein, CDR3 DNA. D genes are given only for firm matches. Clone size is not always given. Where it is, it says once, few, many or a class for expanded clones.

>TRBV28|TRBJ2-7|few|TRBD1
CASSRIEGARYEQYF
TGTGCCAGCAGCCGAATCGAGGGGGCACGCTACGAGCAGTACTTC
>TRBV11-2|TRBJ2-7|NA|TRBD1
CASSGDRPYEQYF
TGTGCCAGCAGCGGGGACAGGCCCTACGAGCAGTACTTC
>TRBV4-1|TRBJ1-1|NA|NA
CASSQGGLLNTEAFF
TGCGCCAGCAGCCAAGGGGGGCTCTTGAACACTGAAGCTTTCTTT
>TRBV27|TRBJ1-6|NA|NA
CASTGGTYNSPLHF
TGTGCCAGCACTGGAGGAACGTATAATTCACCCCTCCACTTT
>TRBV19|TRBJ2-2|few|TRBD2
CASSWAGGGTGELFF
TGTGCCAGTAGTTGGGCGGGAGGCGGCACCGGGGAGCTGTTTTTT
>TRBV12-3/TRBV12-4|TRBJ2-1|NA|NA
CASSFQGRWGEQFF
TGTGCCAGCAGTTTCCAGGGGAGATGGGGTGAGCAGTTCTTC
>TRBV6-1|TRBJ1-1|NA|NA
CAISDRAGRNTEDFF
TGTGCCATCAGTGACCGTGCAGGGCGAAACACTGAAGATTTCTTT
>TRBV7-9|TRBJ2-7|NA|TRBD2
CASRPLSGIIHEQYF
TGTGCCAGCAGACCCCTCAGCGGGATAATCCACGAGCAGTACTTC
>TRBV27|TRBJ2-7|few|NA
CASRRGNYEQYF
TGTGCCAGCCGACGTGGGAACTACGAGCAGTACTTC
>TRBV12-3/TRBV12-4|TRBJ2-2|few|NA
CASSLSGVGELFF
TGTGCCAGCAGTTTGTCAGGGGTCGGGGAGCTGTTTTTT
>TRBV19|TRBJ2-2|NA|NA
CASKEGGPTGELFF
TGTGCCAGTAAAGAGGGGGGCCCCACCGGGGAGCTGTTTTTT
>TRBV20-1|TRBJ1-6|NA|TRBD1
CSAREPRQGIGNSPLHF
TGCAGTGCTAGAGAGCCCCGACAGGGAATTGGGAATTCACCCCTCCACTTT
>TRBV20-1|TRBJ2-7|NA|NA
CTPTRGLGEQYF
TGCACCCCCACCCGGGGATTGGGCGAGCAGTACTTC
>TRBV28|TRBJ2-2|NA|TRBD1
CASGDRGDTGELFF
TGTGCCAGCGGTGACAGGGGGGACACCGGGGAGCTGTTTTTT
>TRBV4-1|TRBJ1-1|few|NA
CASSHHPGGSSTEAFF
TGCGCCAGCAGCCACCACCCCGGGGGGTCTTCCACTGAAGCTTTCTTT
>TRBV11-3|TRBJ1-4|NA|NA
CASSLVVTWINEKLFF
TGTGCCAGCAGCTTAGTGGTGACATGGATCAATGAAAAACTGTTTTTT
>TRBV24-1|TRBJ2-4|NA|TRBD2
CATSDSASGGDKNIQYF
TGTGCCACCAGTGATTCGGCTAGCGGGGGGGACAAAAACATTCAGTACTTC
>TRBV14|TRBJ2-7|NA|TRBD1
CASSTAGTGPHGDF
TGTGCCAGCAGCACGGCCGGGACAGGGCCCCACGGGGACTTC
>TRBV9|TRBJ1-2|NA|NA
CASSTSGQLSF
TGTGCCAGCAGCACTTCGGGACAACTCTCCTTC
>TRBV19|TRBJ1-1|few|NA
CASSFGRGGTEAFF
TGTGCCAGTAGTTTCGGACGTGGGGGAACTGAAGCTTTCTTT
>TRBV20-1|TRBJ1-2|NA|NA
CSVSTWTSGENGYTF
TGCAGTGTTTCAACTTGGACATCTGGAGAAAATGGCTACACCTTC
>TRBV7-9|TRBJ1-2|NA|TRBD1
CASSLEAGQAYGYTF
TGTGCCAGCAGCTTAGAGGCGGGACAGGCCTATGGCTACACCTTC
>TRBV7-9|TRBJ2-5|NA|NA
CASSSTDSYQETQYF
TGTGCCAGCAGCTCTACCGACAGCTACCAAGAGACCCAGTACTTC
>TRBV7-9|TRBJ2-7|NA|NA
CASSSHPTGKHYEQYF
TGTGCCAGCAGCTCTCACCCTACCGGGAAGCACTACGAGCAGTACTTC
>TRBV14|TRBJ1-1|NA|NA
CASSEGLGNTEAFF
TGTGCCAGCAGCGAAGGACTCGGGAACACTGAAGCTTTCTTT
>TRBV6-6|TRBJ2-7|NA|NA
CASSPAGIFHEQYF
TGTGCCAGCAGCCCCGCAGGGATTTTCCACGAGCAGTACTTC
>TRBV20-1|TRBJ1-2|NA|NA
CSARPRGSLLLYGYTF
TGCAGTGCTAGACCACGGGGGTCGCTGTTATTGTATGGCTACACCTTC
>TRBV6-8|TRBJ2-7|NA|NA
CASSVSGGTAYEQYF
TGTGCCAGCAGTGTCTCAGGGGGGACAGCTTACGAGCAGTACTTC
>TRBV15|TRBJ1-1|few|TRBD1
CATSIGTGVGYTEAFF
TGTGCCACCAGCATTGGGACAGGGGTAGGGTACACTGAAGCTTTCTTT
>TRBV3-1|TRBJ1-1|NA|TRBD1
CASSGDPDRVNTEAFF
TGTGCCAGCAGCGGCGATCCGGACAGGGTGAACACTGAAGCTTTCTTT